This T cell receptor (beta chain) was profiled in a study of T cell responses to AZD1222 COVID-19 vaccine. There are 15 residues in the CDR3. CDR1 and CDR2 from the germline V gene are MNHEY and SMNVEV (reference sequence). The V segment lost 6 bases and the J segment 6 bases; nucleotides outside the gene matches: 8. The repertoire was sequenced with immunoSEQ multiplex PCR; TCRdb's copy has only in-frame clones and lacks some. This sample has 150,000 or so clones, with roughly nine tenths found just once. Overall study findings and caveats: Repertoire sampling occurred only after the peak T cell response.

As concerns this clone: Its target is unknown.

The chain carries TRBV27 and TRBJ2-6; 7 bases are shared with TRBD1. Sequences were derived from peripheral blood, sampled 28 days after the second AZD1222 dose. The receptor's source is an adult who received the AZD1222 COVID-19 vaccine. The CDR3 reads CASSFDREEANVLTF. The CDR3 DNA sequence: TGTGCCAGCAGCTTCGACAGGGAAGAGGCCAACGTCCTGACTTTC.